These 12 T cell receptor beta chains were sequenced from one sample in a study of T cell responses to AZD1222 COVID-19 vaccine. Assay: immunoSEQ multiplex PCR; the TCRdb copy retains only in-frame clones and omits some. Of some 170,000 clones detected, 90% to 95% appear once; the ten largest clones hold approximately 4.6%. The sample here was peripheral blood, taken 28 days after the second AZD1222 dose. The receptors originated from an adult who received the AZD1222 COVID-19 vaccine.

The chain employs TRBV12-3 or TRBV12-4 and TRBJ1-1; a weak D match, TRBD1 (5 bases). The V and J ends lost 3 bases and 4 bases respectively, with 9 bases between them. The length of the CDR3 is 13 residues. CDR3 nucleotide sequence: TGTGCCAGCAGTTTTATGGGGGGCACTGAAGCTTTCTTT. Its translation: CASSFMGGTEAFF.

The chain recombines TRBV4-1 with TRBJ1-1, with 9 bases matching TRBD1. Germline CDR1 is MGHRA and CDR2 is YSYEKL. The CDR3 sequence is 17 residues long. The junction had 9 bases not matched to a gene; V was cut back by 3 bases and J by 1 base. The CDR3 loop is CASSQPSDRGENTEAFF. Here the CDR3 DNA reads TGCGCCAGCAGCCAGCCCTCCGACAGGGGGGAGAACACTGAAGCTTTCTTT.

This chain links TRBV3-1 (or the pseudogene TRBV3-2) with TRBJ1-4; D may be TRBD1 (5 bases). From germline, CDR1 is LGHDT and CDR2 YNNKEL (reference sequence). This CDR3 comprises 15 residues. Trimming took 1 base from V and 12 from J, leaving 18 bases between them. CDR3 DNA: TGTGCCAGCAGCCAAGCGGGCGGGCGGGGGTCGGAACTGTTTTTT. Translation gives CASSQAGGRGSELFF.

This clone has only a few counts. This rearrangement joins TRBV9 to TRBJ1-1, with D hard to call. The V gene lost 7 bases and the J gene lost 1 base, with 17 bases spanning the gap. CDR3 size: 15 residues. The germline gives CDR1 SGDLS, CDR2 YYNGEE. DNA for the CDR3: TGTGCCAGCGGGGAGTTTGGCCGGGGGAACACTGAAGCTTTCTTT. Translation gives CASGEFGRGNTEAFF.

This chain links TRBV29-1 with TRBJ1-1, with D perhaps matching TRBD1 (5 bases). Trimming pared 0 bases from V and 4 bases from J, leaving 12 bases between. The CDR3 runs to 14 residues. CDR1 and CDR2 from the germline V gene are SQVTM and ANQGSEA. CDR3 DNA: TGCAGCGTTGAAGATGGAGGGGCCAGCACTGAAGCTTTCTTT. It translates to CSVEDGGASTEAFF.

This rearrangement joins TRBV11-2 to TRBJ2-5, with a possible D match to TRBD1 (5 bases). The CDR3 length is 15 residues. Germline CDR1 SGHAT, CDR2 FQNNGV. V was shortened by 2 bases and J by 3 bases, with 13 bases between the two germline ends. CDR3 region: CASSLQIDREETQYF. Written as DNA, the CDR3 is TGTGCCAGCAGCTTACAAATCGACAGAGAAGAGACCCAGTACTTC.

This chain links TRBV5-5 with TRBJ2-7, with TRBD1 identical over 8 bases. Germline loops: CDR1 SGHKS, CDR2 YYEKEE (reference sequence). Trimming cost V 0 bases and J 3 bases; bases outside gene matches: 8. The CDR3 is 16 amino acids. CDR3 coding DNA: TGTGCCAGCAGCTTGGCCGTGGGGACAGGTTTCTACGAGCAGTACTTC. The encoded protein is CASSLAVGTGFYEQYF.

The V gene is TRBV28, the J gene TRBJ2-2; D is unresolved. CDR1 is MDHEN and CDR2 is SYDVKM in the germline V gene. V gave up 0 bases and J gave up 2 bases, with 4 bases separating them. The CDR3 runs 14 residues. The CDR3 sequence: CASSLWVNTGELFF. The DNA for the CDR3 is TGTGCCAGCAGTTTATGGGTCAACACCGGGGAGCTGTTTTTT.

The V call is TRBV5-1, the J call TRBJ1-2; D is ambiguous. Germline V gene sequence: CDR1 SGHRS, CDR2 YFSETQ. The germline V and J ends were trimmed by 5 bases and 9 bases, with 17 bases remaining between them. The CDR3 covers 13 residues. The CDR3 spells CASRDAFVISYTF. CDR3 nucleotide sequence: TGCGCCAGCAGGGACGCCTTCGTTATTAGCTACACCTTC.

The chain combines TRBV2 with TRBJ2-1; D unclear. The CDR3 contains 13 residues. Germline CDR1 reads SNHLY; CDR2 reads FYNNEI. V lost 8 bases and J 0 bases, leaving 8 bases between the germline ends. DNA of the CDR3: TGTGCCAGCGCTCGGAGCTCCTACAATGAGCAGTTCTTC. It yields the protein CASARSSYNEQFF.

The chain is built from TRBV28 and TRBJ2-7; tentative D call: TRBD2 (6 bases). The CDR3 runs to 15 residues. Trimming shortened V by 4 bases and J by 2 bases, and 15 bases separated the two germline ends. Per the germline V gene, CDR1 is MDHEN and CDR2 is SYDVKM. Here the CDR3 reads CASSSAGTVTYEQYF. CDR3 sequence (DNA): TGTGCCAGCAGTTCGGCGGGGACGGTCACCTACGAGCAGTACTTC.

V gene TRBV7-2 combines with J gene TRBJ1-6, with 7 bases that match TRBD1. Trimming removed 5 bases from V and 7 bases from J; junction bases left unmatched: 8. The CDR3 loop spans 15 amino acids. Germline assignment: CDR1 SGHTA and CDR2 FQGNSA. CDR3 sequence (DNA): TGTGCCAGCAGCGCCGGGACAGTGGGCAATTCACCCCTCCACTTT. This sequence encodes CASSAGTVGNSPLHF.